The next 21 T cell receptor beta chains were all read from a single sample in a study of cytomegalovirus exposure and HLA in healthy donors (dated by TCRdb to about 2017). Library creation used the immunoSEQ multiplex PCR assay. For the multiplex PCR, a mixture combining 60 forward primers for TCR Vbeta segments and 13 reverse primers for TCR Jbeta segments was used. TCRdb provides this immuneACCESS table in a form limited to in-frame rearrangements. Some clones are lacking; in checked studies, under half of them reflect an unresolved V gene, and why the rest are absent is not known. The sample table lists about 200,000 clones, about 70% of them with a count of one. The leading ten clones occupy about 2.8% of the sample. Sample: PBMCs. The receptors were sampled from a man aged 35 to 55 in good health and CMV-seropositive.

This clone occurred once. The chain links TRBV16 to TRBJ1-5; 8 positions match TRBD1. With 4 bases clipped from V and 2 bases from J, the junction kept 4 bases outside the gene matches. CDR1 is KGHSY and CDR2 is FQNENV in the germline V gene. The CDR3 has 15 amino acids. The CDR3 here is CASSPPGQGNQPQHF. DNA of the CDR3: TGTGCCAGCAGCCCTCCGGGACAGGGCAATCAGCCCCAGCATTTT.

There are a few counts of this clone. The rearrangement joins TRBV19 to TRBJ1-1, with no clear D. Germline V gene sequence: CDR1 LNHDA, CDR2 SQIVND (reference sequence). With 3 bases removed from V and 1 base from J, the gap between germline ends came to 3 bases. There are 12 residues in the CDR3. The CDR3: CASSIGNTEAFF. The CDR3, as DNA: TGTGCCAGTAGTATCGGGAACACTGAAGCTTTCTTT.

The rearrangement uses TRBV11-3 and TRBJ2-7; D remains ambiguous. This CDR3 has 16 residues. Germline V gene sequence: CDR1 SGHNT, CDR2 YENEEA. Between the trimmed V and J ends, which lost 4 bases and 0 bases, there was a span of 16 bases. The CDR3 sequence: CASSWRTIGFSYEQYF. CDR3 DNA sequence: TGTGCCAGCAGCTGGAGAACGATAGGTTTCTCCTACGAGCAGTACTTC.

This chain uses TRBV6-5 with TRBJ1-6; the D is unclear. V dropped 2 bases and J dropped 0 bases, with 8 bases sitting between them. Germline V lookup: CDR1 MNHEY, CDR2 SVGAGI. The CDR3 is made up of 16 amino acids. In nucleotides, the CDR3 is TGTGCCAGCAGTTACGATCGGAGCTCCTATAATTCACCCCTCCACTTT. Protein: CASSYDRSSYNSPLHF.

This clone turned up a few times. The chain is built from TRBV19 and TRBJ2-2, with TRBD1 matching over 8 bases. Germline values: CDR1 LNHDA, CDR2 SQIVND (reference sequence). This CDR3 contains 15 residues. The trim removed 3 bases at V and 8 bases at J, leaving 8 bases unmatched. CDR3 in DNA: TGTGCCAGTAGTATCAGCCAGGGGGCTCGAGGGGAGCTGTTTTTT. Its translation: CASSISQGARGELFF.

The chain is built from TRBV19 and TRBJ2-3; 7 bases line up with TRBD2. CDR3 length: 14 amino acids. Germline V gene lookup returns CDR1 LNHDA and CDR2 SQIVND (reference sequence). The junction had 6 bases not matched to a gene; V was cut back by 5 bases and J by 4 bases. The CDR3 DNA follows: TGTGCCAGTAGTCGGGGGGAGGCGTCAGATACGCAGTATTTT. Translation gives CASSRGEASDTQYF. Using reference TRBV19 and TRBJ2-3 for the parts outside the CDR3, the full variable domain is DGGITQSPKYLFRKEGQNVTLSCEQNLNHDAMYWYRQDPGQGLRLIYYSQIVNDFQKGDIAEGYSVSREKKESFPLTVTSAQKNPTAFYLCASSRGEASDTQYFGPGTRLTVL.

This clone occurred a few times. V usage is TRBV5-1 and J usage is TRBJ2-2; 11 bases match TRBD2. J was trimmed by 2 bases and V by 4 bases; bases with no gene match: 7. From germline, CDR1 is SGHRS and CDR2 YFSETQ. This CDR3 spans 17 amino acids. The CDR3 here is CASSRGLAGGNTGELFF. CDR3 DNA: TGCGCCAGCAGCCGCGGCCTAGCGGGGGGTAACACCGGGGAGCTGTTTTTT.

The CDR3 DNA follows: TGTGCCAGCAGCAAGAGCCGAATTTATGGCTACACCTTC. It encodes CASSKSRIYGYTF. The genes are TRBV5-6 and TRBJ1-2; D remains ambiguous. The V and J ends lost 4 bases and 5 bases respectively, with 12 bases between them. Germline CDR1 is SGHDT and CDR2 is YYEEEE. There are 13 residues in the CDR3.

This chain links TRBV12-5 with TRBJ1-6, with 7 bases matching TRBD1. CDR1 is LGHNT and CDR2 is FRNRAP in the germline V gene. The CDR3 runs 13 residues. V trimming: 7 bases; J trimming: 10 bases; junction bases outside the gene matches: 7. In DNA, the CDR3 is TGTGCTAGTGCCCTCACAGGGGACTCACCCCTCCACTTT. Translating gives CASALTGDSPLHF.

The CDR3 spells CASSLTVEQGGYTF. As DNA, the CDR3 is TGTGCCAGCAGCCTAACGGTAGAGCAGGGCGGCTACACCTTC. The chain has TRBV28 and TRBJ1-2, with a possible D match to TRBD1 (5 bases). Germline CDR1 reads MDHEN; CDR2 reads SYDVKM. Between the trimmed V and J ends, which lost 6 bases and 8 bases, there was a span of 19 bases. The length of the CDR3 is 14 residues.

V gene TRBV7-8 combines with J gene TRBJ2-1, with 8 bases fitting TRBD2. The CDR3 has 15 residues. The J segment lost 7 bases and the V segment lost 5 bases, leaving 10 bases of the junction unmatched. CDR1 and CDR2 (germline): SGHVS, FQNEAQ. CDR3 protein: CASSPSGRTSNEQFF. The CDR3 DNA reads as TGTGCCAGCAGCCCTAGCGGGCGCACATCAAATGAGCAGTTCTTC. Together with reference TRBV7-8 and TRBJ2-1, the CDR3 gives the full variable domain: GAGVSQSPRYKVAKRGQDVALRCDPISGHVSLFWYQQALGQGPEFLTYFQNEAQLDKSGLPSDRFFAERPEGSVSTLKIQRTQQEDSAVYLCASSPSGRTSNEQFFGPGTRLTVL.

The genes are TRBV7-3 and TRBJ1-1, with a possible D match to TRBD1 (5 bases). Germline CDR1 reads SGHTA; CDR2 reads FQGTGA. This CDR3 comprises 14 residues. V lost 8 bases, J lost 1 base, and 14 bases lay in between. The CDR3 spells CASSVMGGNTEAFF. The CDR3, as DNA: TGTGCCAGCTCCGTTATGGGGGGGAACACTGAAGCTTTCTTT.

The V gene is TRBV5-4, the J gene TRBJ2-7; no clear D gene. The V and J ends lost 3 bases and 4 bases respectively, with 11 bases between them. CDR3 size: 13 residues. Germline values: CDR1 SGHNT, CDR2 YYREEE (reference sequence). DNA for the CDR3: TGTGCCAGCAGCTACGCGCCCCATTACGAGCAGTACTTC. This codes for CASSYAPHYEQYF.

V is TRBV4-1 and J is TRBJ2-3, with TRBD2 identical over 11 bases. CDR3 size: 17 residues. V lost 2 bases to trimming and J lost 3 bases; unmatched junction nucleotides: 7. CDR1 is MGHRA and CDR2 is YSYEKL in the germline V gene. The CDR3: CASSQMTSGATTDTQYF. CDR3 DNA sequence: TGCGCCAGCAGCCAAATGACTAGCGGGGCGACGACAGATACGCAGTATTTT.

A remark on this clone: The sample has other DNA sequences that encode this CDR3 too. The chain links TRBV7-3 to TRBJ2-1; 11 bases are shared with TRBD2. The CDR3 is 15 amino acids. J lost 3 bases, V lost 5 bases, and 3 bases had no gene match. Germline CDR1 is SGHTA and CDR2 is FQGTGA. CDR3 sequence: CASSPGTSGYNEQFF. For the CDR3, the DNA is TGTGCCAGCAGCCCAGGGACTAGCGGCTACAATGAGCAGTTCTTC.

V usage is TRBV7-2 and J usage is TRBJ2-4; 9 positions match TRBD2. The CDR3 covers 16 residues. Germline CDR1 reads SGHTA; CDR2 reads FQGNSA. Trimming removed 1 base from V and 3 bases from J; junction bases left unmatched: 4. This CDR3 is CASSLEGSGGKNIQYF. CDR3 nucleotide sequence: TGTGCCAGCAGCTTAGAGGGTAGCGGGGGCAAAAACATTCAGTACTTC.

The chain uses TRBV12-1 and TRBJ2-3; the listed D gene, TRBD2, was not tested against the DNA. TRBV12-1 is shown as a pseudogene. This CDR3 is 17 amino acids long. DNA of the CDR3: TGTGCCAGCAGGGGACTAGCGGGGGATCCTAGCACAGATACGCAGTATTTT. Translating gives CASRGLAGDPSTDTQYF.

This clone has more than one count but fewer than ten. The gene calls are TRBV27 and TRBJ2-7; 8 bases match TRBD1. The V gene end was trimmed by 8 bases and the J gene end by 3 bases; junction bases not matched to a gene: 15. CDR1 is MNHEY and CDR2 is SMNVEV in the germline V gene (reference sequence). The CDR3 extends over 16 amino acids. CDR3 region: CASAEGVGQAVYEQYF. CDR3 coding DNA: TGTGCCAGCGCCGAGGGTGTGGGACAGGCCGTCTACGAGCAGTACTTC.

The rearrangement links TRBV5-6 to TRBJ2-5, with unresolved D. Gene TRBJ2-7 matches the end of the DNA better, so the J call may be wrong. The germline gives CDR1 SGHDT, CDR2 YYEEEE. The CDR3 has 14 residues. The CDR3 region has the DNA TGTGCCAGCAGCGGTCCACCCCGCCCCTACGAGCAGTACTTC. It codes for CASSGPPRPYEQYF.

This clone came up a few times. V gene TRBV27 combines with J gene TRBJ2-7; the match to TRBD2 covers 8 bases. Germline V gene lookup returns CDR1 MNHEY and CDR2 SMNVEV (reference sequence). J gave up 5 bases and V 5 bases, and 8 bases lay outside the gene matches. CDR3 size: 14 residues. The CDR3 is CASSTDGRVHEQYF. The CDR3, as DNA: TGTGCCAGCAGTACGGACGGGAGGGTCCACGAGCAGTACTTC.

The chain links TRBV6-5 to TRBJ1-1; TRBD1 matches 11 bases. Looked up from germline, CDR1 is MNHEY and CDR2 is SVGAGI. This CDR3 spans 14 amino acids. J lost 5 bases, V lost 6 bases, and 5 bases had no gene match. The CDR3 sequence is CASREGQGATEAFF. CDR3 sequence (DNA): TGTGCCAGCAGAGAAGGACAGGGGGCGACTGAAGCTTTCTTT.